A selection of T cell receptor beta chains follows, all from one sample in a study of TIL therapy for anti-PD-1-resistant metastatic lung cancer. Data came from immunoSEQ multiplex PCR; TCRdb stores just in-frame clones and leaves some out. The table shows more than 55,000 clones, with about two thirds occurring only once. Sample: blood, taken at baseline. All receptors come from a person aged 30 to 80 with non-small cell lung cancer. The CDR3 runs from the conserved cysteine through the conserved F or W. Each record gives: J gene, V gene, D gene, clone size, CDR3 protein, CDR3 DNA. D genes are given only for firm matches. Some rows mark clone size as missing; the rest say once, few, many or name a class of expanded clone.

>TRBJ2-1|TRBV6-5|-|-
CASSYTTGLNEQFF
TGTGCCAGCAGTTACACCACGGGGCTAAATGAGCAGTTCTTC
>TRBJ2-5|TRBV5-1|-|-
CASSLPSRETQYF
TGCGCCAGCAGCTTACCTAGCCGGGAGACCCAGTACTTC
>TRBJ2-3|TRBV5-1|TRBD2|once
CASSAGLAGALSTQYF
TGCGCCAGCAGCGCCGGCCTAGCGGGAGCCCTAAGTACGCAGTATTTT
>TRBJ2-1|TRBV11-3|-|-
CASSLGFVTEAWYEQFF
TGTGCCAGCAGCTTAGGTTTCGTGACAGAGGCGTGGTATGAGCAGTTCTTC
>TRBJ2-1|TRBV11-2|TRBD2|-
CASSSLQGGPSGEQFF
TGTGCCAGCAGCTCCCTTCAGGGAGGGCCCTCGGGTGAGCAGTTCTTC
>TRBJ2-1|TRBV29-1|TRBD2|-
CSVEDFRDYQPNEQFF
TGCAGCGTTGAAGATTTCCGGGACTACCAACCTAATGAGCAGTTCTTC
>TRBJ1-3|TRBV6-5|TRBD1|-
CASRGQGNTIYF
TGTGCCAGCAGGGGACAGGGAAACACCATATATTTT
>TRBJ1-5|TRBV19|-|-
CASSIPDSLNQPQHF
TGTGCCAGTAGTATCCCGGACAGCCTAAATCAGCCCCAGCATTTT
>TRBJ2-7|TRBV2|TRBD1|-
CASSEDRGEQYF
TGTGCCAGCAGTGAAGACAGGGGCGAGCAGTACTTC
>TRBJ2-1|TRBV29-1|TRBD2|-
CSVEDFLTSGNEQFF
TGCAGCGTTGAAGATTTCCTGACTAGCGGGAATGAGCAGTTCTTC
>TRBJ1-3|TRBV30|-|-
CAWNPGLKRMGNTIYF
TGTGCCTGGAACCCGGGACTGAAGAGGATGGGAAACACCATATATTTT
>TRBJ1-5|TRBV7-2|-|-
CASSLGVDQPQHF
TGTGCCAGCAGCTTAGGGGTTGACCAGCCCCAGCATTTT
>TRBJ1-3|TRBV6-6|-|-
CASSESHSGNTIYF
TGTGCCAGCAGTGAGAGTCACTCTGGAAACACCATATATTTT
>TRBJ1-4|TRBV6-5|TRBD1|few
CASSYVSTGDEKLFF
TGTGCCAGCAGTTACGTCTCGACAGGGGATGAAAAACTGTTTTTT
>TRBJ1-2|TRBV29-1|-|-
CSVDGGRAHGYTF
TGCAGCGTTGACGGGGGCAGGGCCCATGGCTACACTTTC
>TRBJ2-7|TRBV16|TRBD1|-
CASSHPGQGIYEQYF
TGTGCCAGCAGCCACCCCGGACAGGGTATTTACGAGCAGTACTTC
>TRBJ2-5|TRBV10-2|-|-
CASSESIQETQYF
TGCGCCAGCAGTGAGTCCATTCAAGAGACCCAGTACTTC
>TRBJ2-2|TRBV9|TRBD2|-
CASSRDYDTGELFF
TGTGCCAGCAGCCGGGACTACGACACCGGGGAGCTGTTTTTT
>TRBJ2-7|TRBV11-2|-|-
CASSLRAADYEQYF
TGTGCCAGCAGCTTGAGGGCAGCCGACTACGAGCAGTACTTC
>TRBJ2-1|TRBV28|-|-
CASIKHGSPYNEQFF
TGTGCCAGTATAAAGCACGGGTCACCTTACAATGAGCAGTTCTTC
>TRBJ2-3|TRBV7-2|-|-
CASSLLADTQYF
TGTGCCAGCAGCTTACTCGCAGATACGCAGTATTTT
>TRBJ2-7|TRBV11-3|-|-
CASSLHGLSGNEQYF
TGTGCCAGCAGCTTACACGGTCTTTCGGGGAACGAGCAGTACTTC
>TRBJ2-7|TRBV28|TRBD2|-
CASSLFGRAREQYF
TGTGCCAGCAGTTTATTCGGGAGGGCTCGCGAGCAGTACTTC
>TRBJ1-6|TRBV5-1|TRBD1|-
CASSFGTGDSPLHF
TGCGCCAGCAGCTTTGGTACAGGGGATTCACCCCTCCACTTT
>TRBJ2-3|TRBV4-2|-|-
CASSQAVGRYTDTQYF
TGTGCCAGCAGCCAAGCTGTGGGACGCTACACAGATACGCAGTATTTT
>TRBJ2-1|TRBV4-1|TRBD2|-
CASSHRLANNEQFF
TGCGCCAGCAGCCACAGACTAGCTAACAATGAGCAGTTCTTC
>TRBJ1-1|TRBV14|-|-
CASSHEIRSEAFF
TGTGCCAGCAGCCATGAAATCAGGTCTGAAGCTTTCTTT
>TRBJ1-5|TRBV2|TRBD1|-
CASKGTGVDQPQHF
TGTGCCAGTAAGGGGACAGGGGTCGATCAGCCCCAGCATTTT
>TRBJ1-1|TRBV4-2|-|-
CASSHPGLWRTEAFF
TGTGCCAGCAGCCATCCCGGGCTCTGGCGGACTGAAGCTTTCTTT
>TRBJ2-2|TRBV5-4|-|-
CASSRTGELFF
TGTGCCAGCAGCCGAACCGGGGAGCTGTTTTTT
>TRBJ1-6|TRBV6-1|-|-
CASRKDRTYNSPLHF
TGTGCCAGCAGGAAAGACAGGACCTATAATTCACCCCTCCACTTT
>TRBJ1-1|TRBV20-1|-|few
CSASHGHEAFF
TGCAGTGCTAGTCACGGGCATGAAGCTTTCTTT
>TRBJ2-7|TRBV19|TRBD1|-
CASSPDRGRPERLYEQYF
TGTGCCAGTAGCCCCGACAGGGGGCGCCCAGAACGTCTCTATGAGCAGTACTTC
>TRBJ1-2|TRBV28|-|-
CASSFVRNYGYTF
TGTGCCAGCAGTTTCGTCAGGAACTATGGCTACACCTTC
>TRBJ2-2|TRBV5-6|-|-
CASSLDSRAGENTGELFF
TGTGCCAGCAGCTTGGATTCCCGAGCAGGAGAGAACACCGGGGAGCTGTTTTTT
>TRBJ1-1|TRBV6-5|-|-
CASRSLGGFGTEAFF
TGTGCCAGCCGTTCGCTGGGGGGTTTTGGCACTGAAGCTTTCTTT
>TRBJ2-1|TRBV7-9|-|-
CASSPPARGTNEQFF
TGTGCCAGCAGCCCGCCCGCGAGGGGCACGAATGAGCAGTTCTTC
>TRBJ2-7|TRBV5-6|-|-
CASSLFISSYEQYF
TGTGCCAGCAGCTTGTTCATAAGCTCCTACGAGCAGTACTTC
>TRBJ1-4|TRBV2|-|-
CASSGRIIGTNEKLFF
TGTGCCAGCAGTGGACGGATTATAGGGACTAATGAAAAACTGTTTTTT
>TRBJ2-7|TRBV9|TRBD2|-
CASSTGLSTYEQYF
TGTGCCAGCAGCACGGGACTATCCACCTACGAGCAGTACTTC
>TRBJ2-7|TRBV5-4|TRBD2|-
CASSLDGGRANEQYF
TGTGCCAGCAGCTTGGACGGCGGGAGGGCAAACGAGCAGTACTTC
>TRBJ2-5|TRBV7-3|TRBD2|-
CASSGLAEETQYF
TGTGCCAGCAGCGGACTAGCGGAGGAGACCCAGTACTTC
>TRBJ2-7|TRBV5-1|TRBD1|once
CASSLNGQGLDEQYF
TGCGCCAGCAGCTTGAACGGACAGGGCTTGGACGAGCAGTACTTC
>TRBJ1-1|TRBV6-1|-|-
CASRADRYATEAFF
TGTGCCAGCAGGGCCGACCGCTACGCCACTGAAGCTTTCTTT
>TRBJ2-2|TRBV14|TRBD2|-
CASSQNSGTSGTGELFF
TGTGCCAGCAGCCAAAACTCCGGGACTAGCGGGACCGGGGAGCTGTTTTTT
>TRBJ2-2|TRBV5-4|TRBD1|once
CASSRTGPGTGELFF
TGTGCCAGCAGCCGGACAGGGCCGGGGACCGGGGAGCTGTTTTTT
>TRBJ1-1|TRBV6-1|-|-
CASTRGRPSNTEAFF
TGTGCCAGTACTCGAGGACGGCCGTCGAACACTGAAGCTTTCTTT
>TRBJ1-1|TRBV10-3|-|-
CAISSGLNTEAFF
TGTGCCATCAGCTCAGGGCTGAACACTGAAGCTTTCTTT
>TRBJ2-1|TRBV11-2|TRBD2|-
CASSYTQLAGGGNEQFF
TGTGCCAGCAGCTACACTCAACTAGCGGGAGGCGGCAATGAGCAGTTCTTC
>TRBJ2-7|TRBV6-5|TRBD2|-
CASSYSTSGHYEQYF
TGTGCCAGCAGTTACTCGACTAGCGGACACTACGAGCAGTACTTC
>TRBJ2-2|TRBV14|-|-
CASSQTLTGELFF
TGTGCCAGCAGCCAGACCCTCACCGGGGAGCTGTTTTTT
>TRBJ1-3|TRBV10-3|-|-
CAISGGPNSGNTIYF
TGTGCCATCAGTGGAGGGCCGAACTCTGGAAACACCATATATTTT
>TRBJ2-2|TRBV10-1|TRBD1|-
CASSNFRGSDTGELFF
TGCGCCAGCAGCAATTTCAGGGGGTCGGACACCGGGGAGCTGTTTTTT
>TRBJ1-1|TRBV11-3|-|-
CASSLAVRGEAFF
TGTGCCAGCAGCTTAGCCGTCCGGGGAGAAGCTTTCTTT